The rows below give T cell receptor beta chains drawn from one sample of a study of T cells in tuberculosis. Sequenced by immunoSEQ multiplex PCR; TCRdb stores in-frame clones only, minus some. Among 25,000 or so clones listed, around 89% were seen once. Specimen: PBMCs. Receptors originate from a donor under 30 with latent tuberculosis or without tuberculosis infection. Both conserved end residues are part of each CDR3. The order of the fields is CDR3 protein, D gene, J gene, clone size, V gene. The D gene is left open where the match is weak. Size tells how often a clone was seen (once, few, many) or the class of an expanded clone, and some rows leave it out.

cdr3_aa: CASSWGVAWETQYF
d_call: -
j_call: TRBJ2-5
clone_size: -
v_call: TRBV28

cdr3_aa: CASSQGQGAYEQYF
d_call: TRBD1
j_call: TRBJ2-7
clone_size: -
v_call: TRBV4-3

cdr3_aa: CASSLATDRIGDPIGYGYTF
d_call: -
j_call: TRBJ1-2
clone_size: -
v_call: TRBV9

cdr3_aa: CASRGWRGANYGYTF
d_call: -
j_call: TRBJ1-2
clone_size: -
v_call: TRBV7-8

cdr3_aa: CASSPPGETQYF
d_call: -
j_call: TRBJ2-5
clone_size: once
v_call: TRBV11-3

cdr3_aa: CASSLVKARGHEQFF
d_call: -
j_call: TRBJ2-1
clone_size: -
v_call: TRBV11-2

cdr3_aa: CASSVVEGYFSYNEQFF
d_call: -
j_call: TRBJ2-1
clone_size: -
v_call: TRBV9

cdr3_aa: CASSPGDKYTEAFF
d_call: -
j_call: TRBJ1-1
clone_size: -
v_call: TRBV27

cdr3_aa: CASSQDRYQETQYF
d_call: TRBD1
j_call: TRBJ2-5
clone_size: -
v_call: TRBV9

cdr3_aa: CASSLGQSSYNEQFF
d_call: -
j_call: TRBJ2-1
clone_size: -
v_call: TRBV28

cdr3_aa: CAIGKRGQSTSTDTQYF
d_call: -
j_call: TRBJ2-3
clone_size: -
v_call: TRBV21-1

cdr3_aa: CASSLLLAGSYEQYF
d_call: TRBD2
j_call: TRBJ2-7
clone_size: -
v_call: TRBV7-8

cdr3_aa: CASSLVAGAADTQYF
d_call: -
j_call: TRBJ2-3
clone_size: -
v_call: TRBV7-9

cdr3_aa: CASSPGTGGPKTQYF
d_call: TRBD1
j_call: TRBJ2-3
clone_size: -
v_call: TRBV5-1

cdr3_aa: CASGLRLGRASGFNEQFF
d_call: TRBD2
j_call: TRBJ2-1
clone_size: -
v_call: TRBV12-5

cdr3_aa: CASSAAGGRDTQYF
d_call: TRBD2
j_call: TRBJ2-3
clone_size: -
v_call: TRBV6-4

cdr3_aa: CASSSFAGALTNYGYTF
d_call: -
j_call: TRBJ1-2
clone_size: -
v_call: TRBV7-2

cdr3_aa: CASSDSAGGVEQFF
d_call: TRBD2
j_call: TRBJ2-1
clone_size: -
v_call: TRBV6-4

cdr3_aa: CASSDSSAGAYNEQFF
d_call: -
j_call: TRBJ2-1
clone_size: -
v_call: TRBV6-4

cdr3_aa: CASKTGGRPYNSPLHF
d_call: TRBD1
j_call: TRBJ1-6
clone_size: few
v_call: TRBV19

cdr3_aa: CASSFAGLGEQYF
d_call: -
j_call: TRBJ2-7
clone_size: -
v_call: TRBV28

cdr3_aa: CASSTVPNSPLHF
d_call: -
j_call: TRBJ1-6
clone_size: -
v_call: TRBV11-2

cdr3_aa: CASSFLQAEQYF
d_call: -
j_call: TRBJ2-7
clone_size: -
v_call: TRBV13

cdr3_aa: CASSFVTGVDQPQHF
d_call: TRBD1
j_call: TRBJ1-5
clone_size: -
v_call: TRBV7-2

cdr3_aa: CASRNLDGGHTGELFF
d_call: -
j_call: TRBJ2-2
clone_size: -
v_call: TRBV19

cdr3_aa: CASSPNIQNTGELFF
d_call: -
j_call: TRBJ2-2
clone_size: -
v_call: TRBV7-7

cdr3_aa: CASSPQRGLVYNEQFF
d_call: TRBD2
j_call: TRBJ2-1
clone_size: -
v_call: TRBV27

cdr3_aa: CATSRDGGFGYTF
d_call: -
j_call: TRBJ1-2
clone_size: -
v_call: TRBV15

cdr3_aa: CASSLSGTDIGYTF
d_call: TRBD1
j_call: TRBJ1-2
clone_size: -
v_call: TRBV28

cdr3_aa: CSVSTVRDSPLHF
d_call: -
j_call: TRBJ1-6
clone_size: -
v_call: TRBV29-1